Following are 4 T cell receptor beta chains from one sample sequenced in a study of shared clonotypes between healthy human individuals. Sequenced by immunoSEQ multiplex PCR; TCRdb stores in-frame clones only, minus some. The table shows some 1 million clones, with more than 65% occurring only once. The sequenced sample consisted of memory CD4+ T cells sorted from blood. Subset: CD45RA-negative fraction. These receptors were taken from a man between 18 and 29 years old in good health.

This chain links TRBV6-1 with TRBJ1-5; TRBD1 might be the D (6 bases). Germline V gene data show CDR1 as MNHNS and CDR2 as SASEGT. This CDR3 contains 16 residues. The V end lost 2 bases, the J end lost 7 bases, and 18 bases lay between the germline ends. The DNA of the CDR3 is TGTGCCAGCAGTGAACTCGGGACAAAGGTGGGACAGCCCCAGCATTTT. Protein product: CASSELGTKVGQPQHF.

This clone has just a few counts. This chain uses TRBV5-1 with TRBJ2-7; TRBD2 agrees at 7 bases. With V trimmed by 3 bases and J by 5 bases, 14 bases remained unmatched. The CDR3 loop spans 16 amino acids. Per germline, CDR1 SGHRS and CDR2 YFSETQ. The CDR3: CASSSTAGLAGNEQYF. The CDR3 DNA reads TGCGCCAGCAGCTCGACAGCGGGGCTGGCCGGAAACGAGCAGTACTTC.

This chain uses TRBV6-1 with TRBJ2-3, with 10 bases fitting TRBD2. Trimming cost V 6 bases and J 4 bases; bases outside gene matches: 4. The CDR3 has 14 amino acids. Looked up from germline, CDR1 is MNHNS and CDR2 is SASEGT. CDR3 coding DNA: TGTGCCAGCAGGAGCGGGAGGGCCTCAGATACGCAGTATTTT. This sequence encodes CASRSGRASDTQYF.

This clone has a handful of counts. The genes are TRBV5-1 and TRBJ2-5, with D perhaps matching TRBD2 (6 bases). V lost 4 bases to trimming and J lost 2 bases, with 12 bases between them. CDR3 length: 14 residues. Germline lookup yields CDR1 SGHRS and CDR2 YFSETQ. CDR3 nucleotide sequence: TGCGCCAGCAGCGTACAGGCGGGGCAAGAGACCCAGTACTTC. It is translated as CASSVQAGQETQYF.